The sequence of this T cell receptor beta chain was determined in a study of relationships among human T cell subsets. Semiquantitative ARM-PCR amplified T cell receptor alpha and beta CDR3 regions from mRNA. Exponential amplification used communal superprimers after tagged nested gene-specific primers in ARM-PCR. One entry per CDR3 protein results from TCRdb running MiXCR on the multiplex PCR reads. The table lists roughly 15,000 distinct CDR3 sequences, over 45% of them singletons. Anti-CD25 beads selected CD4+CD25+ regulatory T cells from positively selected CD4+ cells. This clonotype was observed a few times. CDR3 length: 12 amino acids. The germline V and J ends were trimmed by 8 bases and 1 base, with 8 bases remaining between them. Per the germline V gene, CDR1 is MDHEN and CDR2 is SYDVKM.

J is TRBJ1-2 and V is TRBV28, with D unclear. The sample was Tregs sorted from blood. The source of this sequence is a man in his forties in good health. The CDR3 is CASGDINYGYTF. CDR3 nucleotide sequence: TGTGCCAGCGGGGATATTAACTATGGCTACACCTTC.